A selection of T cell receptor beta chains follows, all from one sample in a study of OX40 agonist ivuxolimab in advanced cancers. The data were produced by immunoSEQ multiplex PCR, yet TCRdb's version contains in-frame clones alone and is incomplete. Of 60,000 to 65,000 clones in the sample, 92% were seen once. Source: CD4+ or CD8+ T cells sorted from blood, taken in a trial of the OX40 agonist ivuxolimab. The receptor set was obtained from an adult with an advanced solid tumor such as melanoma, head and neck, liver or kidney cancer. CDR3s include the opening cysteine and the closing phenylalanine or tryptophan. D genes are given only for firm matches. The size entry is marked missing in some rows and otherwise reads once, few, many or a size class.

clone_size j_call v_call d_call cdr3_nt cdr3_aa
NA TRBJ1-1 TRBV27 NA TGTGCCAGCAGTTTGAACTCACAGGGTTGGACTGAAGCTTTCTTT CASSLNSQGWTEAFF
NA TRBJ2-7 TRBV30 NA TGTGCCTGGAGTGTTAATCGAGGGGAGCAGTACTTC CAWSVNRGEQYF
NA TRBJ2-3 TRBV11-2 NA TGTGCCAGCAGCTTGAGAATCACAGATACGCAGTATTTT CASSLRITDTQYF
NA TRBJ2-7 TRBV5-5 NA TGTGCCAGCAGCTGGATACAGGGCTGGGCCTACGAGCAGTACTTC CASSWIQGWAYEQYF
NA TRBJ1-1 TRBV27 NA TGTGCCAGCAAACCAGCTATGAACACTGAAGCTTTCTTT CASKPAMNTEAFF
NA TRBJ2-6 TRBV14 NA TGTGCCAGCAGCCGATGGGTGGTCTCTGGGGCCAACGTCCTGACTTTC CASSRWVVSGANVLTF
NA TRBJ2-7 TRBV5-4 NA TGTGCCAGCAGCTTGGGGGGGGGCACTACCTACGAGCAGTACTTC CASSLGGGTTYEQYF
medium-sized TRBJ1-1 TRBV6-5 NA TGTGCCACCGGACCGAACACTGAAGCTTTCTTT CATGPNTEAFF
NA TRBJ2-3 TRBV5-1 TRBD1 TGCGCCAGCAGCTTCGGACAGGACACAGATACGCAGTATTTT CASSFGQDTDTQYF
NA TRBJ1-1 TRBV5-1 NA TGCGCCAGCACCCGGGGGCAGGACGCTTCTACTTTCTTT CASTRGQDASTFF
NA TRBJ2-2 TRBV5-1 TRBD1 TGCGCCAGCAGCTTGACAGGGGGCCACACCGGGGAGCTGTTTTTT CASSLTGGHTGELFF
NA TRBJ1-5 TRBV6-1 TRBD1 TGTGCCAGCAGTGAATCCAGGGGGACTCTGCAGCCCCAGCATTTT CASSESRGTLQPQHF
NA TRBJ2-5 TRBV18 NA TGTGCCAGCTCACCCGGGAGCCAACAAGAGACCCAGTACTTC CASSPGSQQETQYF
NA TRBJ1-2 TRBV21-1 NA TGTGCCAGCAGCAACCGGGGAGCTGGTGGCTACACCTTC CASSNRGAGGYTF
NA TRBJ2-7 TRBV19 TRBD2 TGTGCCAGTAAGAACTGGCGGGGGGCCTACGAGCAGTACTTC CASKNWRGAYEQYF
few TRBJ2-7 TRBV6-1 TRBD1 TGTGCCAGCAGCTTTACAGGACAGGGTTCCTACGAGCAGTACTTC CASSFTGQGSYEQYF
once TRBJ2-1 TRBV27 TRBD1 TGTGCCAGCAGTAAAAATGGACAGGGGCCAAAGGGTGAGCAGTTCTTC CASSKNGQGPKGEQFF
NA TRBJ1-2 TRBV6-1 TRBD1 TGTGCCAGCAGTCAACGGGGACAGGATTATGGCTACACCTTC CASSQRGQDYGYTF
NA TRBJ1-2 TRBV11-2 TRBD1 TGTGCCAGCAGCTTAGGTGACAGGGGCTATGGCTACACCTTC CASSLGDRGYGYTF
NA TRBJ2-5 TRBV11-1 TRBD1 TGTGCCAGCAGCCCCTCCGGGACAGAGCAAGAGACCCAGTACTTC CASSPSGTEQETQYF
NA TRBJ2-7 TRBV7-8 NA TGTGCCAGCAGCTTAGCGCTGACTCTCTACGAGCAGTACTTC CASSLALTLYEQYF
NA TRBJ1-2 TRBV7-9 NA TGTGCCAGCAGTAGGGACGGCAACTATGGCTACACCTTC CASSRDGNYGYTF
NA TRBJ1-2 TRBV7-9 NA TGTGCCAGCAGCCCCCGTGAGGATTATGGCTACACCTTC CASSPREDYGYTF
NA TRBJ2-7 TRBV2 TRBD1 TGTGCCAGCACCATTTCGACAGGGGCCTACGAGCAGTACTTC CASTISTGAYEQYF
NA TRBJ2-7 TRBV7-3 TRBD2 TGTGCCATAAACCCTAGCGGCCGCTACGAGCAGTACTTC CAINPSGRYEQYF
NA TRBJ1-1 TRBV20-1 NA TGCAGTGCTTCCGGGACGTTAGCTTTCTTT CSASGTLAFF
NA TRBJ2-1 TRBV5-4 NA TGTGCCAGCAGCCCTACGGGGGTTAATTACAATGAGCAGTTCTTC CASSPTGVNYNEQFF
NA TRBJ1-4 TRBV19 TRBD1 TGTGCCAGTGGAGACAGGGGGAGAGGTGAAAAACTGTTTTTT CASGDRGRGEKLFF
NA TRBJ2-2 TRBV11-3 TRBD2 TGTGCCAGCAGCTCGACTAGCGGGGGGACCGGGGAGCTGTTTTTT CASSSTSGGTGELFF
NA TRBJ2-2 TRBV11-3 NA TGTGCCAGCAGCTTAGGGGCCCGGTACCACACCGGGGAGCTGTTTTTT CASSLGARYHTGELFF
NA TRBJ2-7 TRBV29-1 NA TGCAGCGTTGCTATAGGGTACGAGCAGTACTTC CSVAIGYEQYF
NA TRBJ2-7 TRBV11-3 NA TGTGCCAGCAGCTACAGGGGAGGGACCTCCTACGAGCAGTACTTC CASSYRGGTSYEQYF
NA TRBJ1-1 TRBV19 TRBD1 TGTGCCAGTAGTATAGGGGACAGGGCCCCCTGGAGCACTGAAGCTTTCTTT CASSIGDRAPWSTEAFF
NA TRBJ1-1 TRBV7-2 NA TGTGCCAGCAGCTTAGAGCAGGGGCCGAATTATGAAGCTTTCTTT CASSLEQGPNYEAFF
NA TRBJ1-5 TRBV7-9 NA TGTGCCAGCAGCTTAGTAGGCGGGCTTACGGAGCCCCAGCATTTT CASSLVGGLTEPQHF
once TRBJ2-1 TRBV5-1 TRBD2 TGCGCCAGCAGCGTTAGCGGGGGGGTTAATGAGCAGTTCTTC CASSVSGGVNEQFF
once TRBJ1-1 TRBV5-1 TRBD1 TGCGCCAGCAGCTCATTGAGTGGGGACAGGGGGCTGGCTTTCTTT CASSSLSGDRGLAFF
NA TRBJ1-1 TRBV9 NA TGTGCCAGCAGCGTAGGACCGGGAGGGAACACTGAAGCTTTCTTT CASSVGPGGNTEAFF
NA TRBJ2-1 TRBV11-2 NA TGTGCCAGCAGCAAGGACCTGGCGAGGGATGAGCAGTTCTTC CASSKDLARDEQFF
NA TRBJ1-6 TRBV6-1 NA TGTGCCAGCAGGCTGACCGCTGGGAATTCACCCCTCCACTTT CASRLTAGNSPLHF
NA TRBJ1-1 TRBV5-4 NA TGTGCCAGCAGTCAACTTGGCGGGGGGTTCTTGACTGAAGCTTTCTTT CASSQLGGGFLTEAFF
NA TRBJ2-7 TRBV5-1 TRBD1 TGCGCCAGCAGACTTGACGGACAGGGGCTTGAGTACGAGCAGTACTTC CASRLDGQGLEYEQYF
NA TRBJ2-7 TRBV5-1 TRBD2 TGCGCCAGCAGTTTTCAGGGACTAGACGAGCAGTACTTC CASSFQGLDEQYF
NA TRBJ2-1 TRBV9 NA TGTGCCAGCAGCGCAACGGGGGGCTCTTCGTACAATGAGCAGTTCTTC CASSATGGSSYNEQFF
NA TRBJ1-5 TRBV6-1 NA TGTGCCAGCAGTACTTCCGGGGACAATCAGCCCCAGCATTTT CASSTSGDNQPQHF
NA TRBJ2-7 TRBV30 TRBD1 TGTGCCTGGAGTGTAACCGGGACAGGGGACGAGCAGTACTTC CAWSVTGTGDEQYF
NA TRBJ1-2 TRBV15 NA TGTGCCACCAGCAGAGAGCCGAGGGTCTATGGCTACACCTTC CATSREPRVYGYTF
NA TRBJ2-7 TRBV5-1 TRBD2 TGCGCCAGCAGCCCAGGACTAGCGGGGAGATACGAGCAGTACTTC CASSPGLAGRYEQYF
NA TRBJ2-3 TRBV7-3 TRBD2 TGTGCCAGCAGCCCAGTAGCGGGAGTCCCCGATACGCAGTATTTT CASSPVAGVPDTQYF
NA TRBJ1-2 TRBV19 TRBD1 TGTGCCAGTAGTATTTCCGGGACAGCTAACTATGGCTACACCTTC CASSISGTANYGYTF
NA TRBJ2-7 TRBV7-8 TRBD2 TGTGCCAGCAGCACAGGACTAGTTCTCTACGAGCAGTACTTC CASSTGLVLYEQYF
NA TRBJ2-1 TRBV6-6 NA TGTGCCAGCAGGAAAGGAGGGAGAGATGAGCAGTTCTTC CASRKGGRDEQFF
NA TRBJ2-5 TRBV18 TRBD1 TGTGCCAGCTCACCGGCAATAGGGGGCAGAGAGACCCAGTACTTC CASSPAIGGRETQYF
NA TRBJ2-6 TRBV11-2 NA TGTGCCAGCAGCTTACGGGGTTCTGGGGCCAACGTCCTGACTTTC CASSLRGSGANVLTF
NA TRBJ2-5 TRBV11-2 NA TGTGCCAGCACCCCCCAAGAGACCCAGTACTTC CASTPQETQYF
few TRBJ2-3 TRBV7-6 TRBD2 TGTGCCAGCTCCAGCGGGACCGCCACGCAGTATTTT CASSSGTATQYF
NA TRBJ1-2 TRBV6-5 NA TGTGCCAGCAGAAATGACGGAAACTATGGCTACACCTTC CASRNDGNYGYTF
NA TRBJ1-2 TRBV7-8 TRBD1 TGTGCCAGCAGCTTAGCCAGGGGGCAAGGCTATGGCTACACCTTC CASSLARGQGYGYTF
NA TRBJ2-7 TRBV11-3 NA TGTGCCAGCAGCCGGACCTACGAGCAGTACTTC CASSRTYEQYF
NA TRBJ2-1 TRBV11-2 NA TGTGCCAGCAGCTTAGAACTAGCCGTTTTTGAGCAGTTCTTC CASSLELAVFEQFF